These 7 T cell receptor beta chains were sequenced from one sample in a study of identical twins. MiXCR, run by TCRdb on the 5' RACE reads, gives a single entry per CDR3 protein. The data hold roughly 250,000 distinct CDR3 sequences, with more than 12% observed a single time. The sequenced material came from memory (CD45RO+) T cells sorted from blood. The receptors stem from a woman between 18 and 29 years old in good health.

J is TRBJ2-7 and V is TRBV19; maybe TRBD2 (6 bases). The CDR3 spans 13 residues. From germline, CDR1 is LNHDA and CDR2 SQIVND (reference sequence). V lost 4 bases and J lost 2, with 9 bases in between. The CDR3 region is CASSNGGPYEQYF. Here the CDR3 DNA reads TGTGCCAGTAGTAACGGGGGACCCTACGAGCAGTACTTC. Full variable domain (outside the CDR3, taken from reference TRBV19 and TRBJ2-7): DGGITQSPKYLFRKEGQNVTLSCEQNLNHDAMYWYRQDPGQGLRLIYYSQIVNDFQKGDIAEGYSVSREKKESFPLTVTSAQKNPTAFYLCASSNGGPYEQYFGPGTRLTVT.

The rearrangement joins TRBV15 to TRBJ1-6; TRBD1 might be the D (5 bases). V was shortened by 8 bases and J by 6 bases, with 14 bases between the two germline ends. This CDR3 comprises 14 residues. Germline assignment: CDR1 LNHNV and CDR2 YYDKDF (reference sequence). CDR3 DNA sequence: TGTGCCACCCGACGGGGGACTCTTAATTCACCCCTCCACTTT. Its protein product is CATRRGTLNSPLHF.

This clonotype was picked up many times. The chain couples TRBV5-1 to TRBJ2-3, with D perhaps matching TRBD1 or TRBD2 (5 bases each). Germline CDR1 SGHRS, CDR2 YFSETQ. V lost 3 bases and J 5 bases, leaving 13 bases between the germline ends. The CDR3 sequence is 14 residues long. In nucleotides, the CDR3 is TGCGCCAGCAGCTCTCTTCGGGACGTAGATACGCAGTATTTT. Translating gives CASSSLRDVDTQYF.

The rearrangement uses TRBV20-1 and TRBJ1-1; 8 bases line up with TRBD1. V lost 5 bases and J lost 3; bases outside the gene matches: 8. Germline CDR1 and CDR2: DFQATT and SNEGSKA (reference sequence). CDR3 length equals 14 residues. The DNA for the CDR3 is TGCAGTGCTCCTGGACAGGGTTCGTACACTGAAGCTTTCTTT. It yields the protein CSAPGQGSYTEAFF.

This clonotype was seen a handful of times. DNA for the CDR3: TGCAGTGCATTGAGGACAGGGGGTAACAATGAGCAGTTCTTC. Translating it yields CSALRTGGNNEQFF. V gene TRBV20-1 combines with J gene TRBJ2-1; 10 bases match TRBD1. This CDR3 has 14 amino acids. Trimming at V came to 6 bases and at J to 5 bases, leaving 7 bases not matched to a gene. CDR1 and CDR2 (germline): DFQATT, SNEGSKA (reference sequence).

This clonotype came up a few times. This chain connects TRBV20-1 to TRBJ2-7; TRBD1 is a possible D gene (6 bases). Between the trimmed V and J ends, which lost 5 bases and 4 bases, there was a span of 21 bases. This CDR3 has 15 amino acids. CDR1 is DFQATT and CDR2 is SNEGSKA in the germline V gene (reference sequence). CDR3 nucleotides: TGCAGTGCTCAACCCGCGAACACAGGGCGGTACGAGCAGTACTTC. This codes for CSAQPANTGRYEQYF.

The chain recombines TRBV20-1 with TRBJ2-1; 8 bases align to TRBD2. The germline CDR1 and CDR2 sequences are DFQATT and SNEGSKA (reference sequence). There are 12 residues in the CDR3. With 6 bases clipped from V and 8 bases from J, the junction kept 6 bases outside the gene matches. CDR3 amino acids: CSALGLVYEQFF. As DNA, the CDR3 is TGCAGTGCCTTGGGACTAGTCTATGAGCAGTTCTTC.